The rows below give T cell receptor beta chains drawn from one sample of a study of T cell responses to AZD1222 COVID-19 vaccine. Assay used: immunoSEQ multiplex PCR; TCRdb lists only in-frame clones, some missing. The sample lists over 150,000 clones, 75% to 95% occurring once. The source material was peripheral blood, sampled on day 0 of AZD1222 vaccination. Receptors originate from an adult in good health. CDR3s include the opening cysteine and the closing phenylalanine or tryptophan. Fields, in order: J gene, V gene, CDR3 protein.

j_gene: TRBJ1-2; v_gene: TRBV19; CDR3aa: CASSPQGGGYTF
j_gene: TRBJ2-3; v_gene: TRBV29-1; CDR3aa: CSVAGGGALNTDTQYF
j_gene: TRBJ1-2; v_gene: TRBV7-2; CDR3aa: CASSSRQFQVGYTF
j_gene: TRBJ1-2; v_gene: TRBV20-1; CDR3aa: CSARYRDGYTF
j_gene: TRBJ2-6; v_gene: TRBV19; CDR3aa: CASTETPGQPSGANVLTF
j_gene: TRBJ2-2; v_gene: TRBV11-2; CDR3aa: CASSRGGTNTGELFF
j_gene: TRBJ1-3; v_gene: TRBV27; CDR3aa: CASSPATGGGNTIYF
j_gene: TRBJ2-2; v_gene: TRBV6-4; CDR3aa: CASSDSSTGELFF
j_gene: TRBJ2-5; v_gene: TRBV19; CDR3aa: CASAQLRDREQETQYF
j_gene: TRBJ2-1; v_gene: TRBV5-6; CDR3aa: CASSGRTPLTYNEQFF
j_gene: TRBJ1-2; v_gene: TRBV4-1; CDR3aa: CASSQPGTGADYTF
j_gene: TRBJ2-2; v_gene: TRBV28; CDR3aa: CASSWGLAGGTGELFF
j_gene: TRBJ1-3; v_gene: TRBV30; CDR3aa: CAWSVVFSSSGNTIYF
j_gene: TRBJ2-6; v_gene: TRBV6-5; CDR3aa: CASTRGVRGANVLTF
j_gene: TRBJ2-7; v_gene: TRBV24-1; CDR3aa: CATIQGNEQYF